A selection of T cell receptor beta chains follows, all from one sample in a study of T cell responses to AZD1222 COVID-19 vaccine. TCRdb's table, derived via immunoSEQ multiplex PCR, lists solely in-frame clones and lacks some. Here the sample spans approximately 180,000 clones, about nine tenths being singletons. The sequencing used peripheral blood, collected on day 0 of AZD1222 vaccination. All receptors come from an adult in good health. Both conserved end residues are part of each CDR3. The order of the fields is V gene, CDR3 length, D gene, J gene, clone size, CDR3 protein, CDR3 DNA. D genes are given only for firm matches. Size is stated for part of the rows, as once, few or many counts, or as a class when the clone is expanded.

v_gene: TRBV6-5; len: 12; d_gene: -; j_gene: TRBJ1-1; abundance: once; CDR3aa: CASQAGSTEAFF; CDR3nt: TGTGCCAGCCAGGCGGGTAGCACTGAAGCTTTCTTT
v_gene: TRBV19; len: 14; d_gene: TRBD2; j_gene: TRBJ2-7; abundance: -; CDR3aa: CASSTSSGSYEQYF; CDR3nt: TGTGCCAGTAGTACCTCTAGCGGCTCCTACGAGCAGTACTTC
v_gene: TRBV9; len: 14; d_gene: TRBD2; j_gene: TRBJ2-7; abundance: -; CDR3aa: CASSGTSGAYEQYF; CDR3nt: TGTGCCAGCAGCGGGACTAGCGGGGCCTACGAGCAGTACTTC
v_gene: TRBV6-5; len: 14; d_gene: -; j_gene: TRBJ1-2; abundance: -; CDR3aa: CASTTEGGRYGYTF; CDR3nt: TGTGCCAGCACCACCGAGGGGGGACGCTATGGCTACACCTTC
v_gene: TRBV2; len: 14; d_gene: -; j_gene: TRBJ1-5; abundance: once; CDR3aa: CASSSDYSNQPQHF; CDR3nt: TGTGCCAGCAGTTCAGACTATAGCAATCAGCCCCAGCATTTT
v_gene: TRBV5-4; len: 14; d_gene: -; j_gene: TRBJ1-1; abundance: -; CDR3aa: CASSPALGGTEAFF; CDR3nt: TGTGCCAGCAGCCCCGCCCTTGGGGGCACTGAAGCTTTCTTT
v_gene: TRBV5-1; len: 14; d_gene: TRBD2; j_gene: TRBJ2-1; abundance: -; CDR3aa: CASSSIQLASEQFF; CDR3nt: TGCGCCAGCAGCAGCATTCAACTAGCGAGCGAGCAGTTCTTC
v_gene: TRBV6-4; len: 16; d_gene: -; j_gene: TRBJ2-1; abundance: -; CDR3aa: CASSDAVRTKVYEQFF; CDR3nt: TGTGCCAGCAGTGATGCAGTCCGCACCAAGGTCTATGAGCAGTTCTTC
v_gene: TRBV25-1; len: 15; d_gene: -; j_gene: TRBJ1-4; abundance: -; CDR3aa: CASSGSFRPQGKLFF; CDR3nt: TGTGCCAGCAGTGGGTCCTTCCGGCCCCAGGGAAAACTGTTTTTT
v_gene: TRBV5-4; len: 15; d_gene: -; j_gene: TRBJ1-1; abundance: -; CDR3aa: CASSPRTGMNTEAFF; CDR3nt: TGTGCCAGCAGCCCACGGACGGGGATGAACACTGAAGCTTTCTTT
v_gene: TRBV6-1; len: 14; d_gene: TRBD1; j_gene: TRBJ2-7; abundance: -; CDR3aa: CASSEDRVGYEQYF; CDR3nt: TGTGCCAGCAGTGAGGACAGGGTAGGTTACGAGCAGTACTTC
v_gene: TRBV5-6; len: 15; d_gene: -; j_gene: TRBJ1-4; abundance: -; CDR3aa: CASSLSGARPEKLFF; CDR3nt: TGTGCCAGCAGCTTGTCCGGGGCGCGTCCTGAAAAACTGTTTTTT
v_gene: TRBV4-3; len: 13; d_gene: -; j_gene: TRBJ2-1; abundance: -; CDR3aa: CASSLDSDDEQFF; CDR3nt: TGCGCCAGCAGCCTCGACTCCGACGATGAGCAGTTCTTC
v_gene: TRBV7-2; len: 15; d_gene: TRBD2; j_gene: TRBJ2-1; abundance: -; CDR3aa: CASSRAGGHYNEQFF; CDR3nt: TGTGCCAGCAGCCGCGCGGGGGGGCATTACAATGAGCAGTTCTTC
v_gene: TRBV7-8; len: 15; d_gene: -; j_gene: TRBJ1-2; abundance: -; CDR3aa: CASSFRTASNYGYTF; CDR3nt: TGTGCCAGCAGCTTCCGGACAGCAAGTAACTATGGCTACACCTTC
v_gene: TRBV13; len: 13; d_gene: TRBD2; j_gene: TRBJ2-4; abundance: -; CDR3aa: CASSPPGGSIQYF; CDR3nt: TGTGCCAGCAGCCCTCCGGGGGGGAGCATTCAGTACTTC
v_gene: TRBV19; len: 13; d_gene: -; j_gene: TRBJ2-7; abundance: -; CDR3aa: CASSSGNVYEQYF; CDR3nt: TGTGCCAGTAGTTCCGGGAATGTCTACGAGCAGTACTTC
v_gene: TRBV6-5; len: 15; d_gene: -; j_gene: TRBJ1-4; abundance: -; CDR3aa: CASSYTRSKGEKLFF; CDR3nt: TGTGCCAGCAGTTACACCCGAAGCAAAGGCGAAAAACTGTTTTTT
v_gene: TRBV11-2; len: 14; d_gene: -; j_gene: TRBJ2-7; abundance: once; CDR3aa: CASTPGPETYEQYF; CDR3nt: TGTGCCAGCACCCCCGGTCCGGAAACCTACGAGCAGTACTTC
v_gene: TRBV7-3; len: 15; d_gene: -; j_gene: TRBJ2-1; abundance: -; CDR3aa: CASSLTRRGHNEQFF; CDR3nt: TGTGCCAGCAGCTTAACAAGGCGGGGGCACAATGAGCAGTTCTTC
v_gene: TRBV6-2/TRBV6-3; len: 15; d_gene: -; j_gene: TRBJ2-1; abundance: -; CDR3aa: CASSYRSGDFSGQFF; CDR3nt: TGTGCCAGCAGTTACCGCTCGGGTGACTTCAGTGGGCAGTTCTTC
v_gene: TRBV11-2; len: 15; d_gene: -; j_gene: TRBJ1-2; abundance: -; CDR3aa: CASSLGAQGLHGYTF; CDR3nt: TGTGCCAGCAGCTTAGGGGCACAGGGATTGCATGGCTACACCTTC
v_gene: TRBV5-4; len: 15; d_gene: TRBD1; j_gene: TRBJ2-7; abundance: -; CDR3aa: CASSGKQGIRDEQYF; CDR3nt: TGTGCCAGCAGCGGAAAACAGGGGATACGGGACGAGCAGTACTTC
v_gene: TRBV6-5; len: 15; d_gene: -; j_gene: TRBJ2-7; abundance: -; CDR3aa: CASSPRPGIGYEQYF; CDR3nt: TGTGCCAGCAGTCCACGCCCAGGGATCGGGTACGAGCAGTACTTC